Only a few counts were recorded for the clone carrying this TCR beta chain. This entry is derived from a study of CD4+ T cells in melanoma. V lost 1 base, J lost 3 bases, and 9 bases lay in between. CDR1 ENHRY and CDR2 SYGVKD come from the germline V gene. The CDR3 extends over 14 amino acids. Data came from immunoSEQ multiplex PCR; TCRdb stores just in-frame clones and leaves some out. The sample has some 9,900 clones; roughly 80% are singletons. This receptor was identified in a human donor with melanoma. The V call is TRBV10-3, the J call TRBJ1-2, with D possibly matching TRBD1 (6 bases). Sample: cells from a culture (not recorded whether cultured in vitro). In nucleotides, the CDR3 is TGTGCCATCAGTGAGTTTAAGGGGGACTATGGCTACACCTTC. Translated: CAISEFKGDYGYTF.